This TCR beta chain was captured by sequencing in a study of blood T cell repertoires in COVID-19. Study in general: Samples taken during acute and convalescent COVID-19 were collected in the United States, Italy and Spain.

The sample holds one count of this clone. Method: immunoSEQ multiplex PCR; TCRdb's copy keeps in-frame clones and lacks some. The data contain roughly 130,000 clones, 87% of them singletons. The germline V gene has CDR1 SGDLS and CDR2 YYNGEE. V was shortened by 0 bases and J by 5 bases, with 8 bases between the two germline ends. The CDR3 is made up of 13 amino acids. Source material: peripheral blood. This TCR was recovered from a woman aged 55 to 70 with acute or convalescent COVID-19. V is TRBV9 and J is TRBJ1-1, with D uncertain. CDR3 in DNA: TGTGCCAGCAGCGTAGGGCAGGTTACTGAAGCTTTCTTT. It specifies CASSVGQVTEAFF.